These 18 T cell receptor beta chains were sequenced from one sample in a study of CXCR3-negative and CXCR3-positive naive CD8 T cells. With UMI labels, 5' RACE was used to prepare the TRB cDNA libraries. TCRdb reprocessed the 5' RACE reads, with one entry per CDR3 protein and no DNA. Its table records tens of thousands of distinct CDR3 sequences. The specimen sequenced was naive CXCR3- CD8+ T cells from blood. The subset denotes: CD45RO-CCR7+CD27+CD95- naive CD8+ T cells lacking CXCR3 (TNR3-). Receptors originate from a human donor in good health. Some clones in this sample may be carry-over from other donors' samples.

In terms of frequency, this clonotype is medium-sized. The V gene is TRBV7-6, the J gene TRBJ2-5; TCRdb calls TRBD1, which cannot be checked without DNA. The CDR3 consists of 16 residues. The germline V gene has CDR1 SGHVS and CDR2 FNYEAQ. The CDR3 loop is CASSLGWGEEEETQYF. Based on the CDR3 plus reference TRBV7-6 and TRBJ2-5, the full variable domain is GAGVSQSPRYKVTKRGQDVALRCDPISGHVSLYWYRQALGQGPEFLTYFNYEAQQDKSGLPNDRFSAERPEGSISTLTIQRTEQRDSAMYRCASSLGWGEEEETQYFGPGTRLLVL.

The CDR3 sequence: CANGLANTGELFF. The chain employs TRBV7-8 and TRBJ2-2; TCRdb calls TRBD2, which cannot be checked without DNA. Germline V gene sequence: CDR1 SGHVS, CDR2 FQNEAQ. The CDR3 is 13 residues long.

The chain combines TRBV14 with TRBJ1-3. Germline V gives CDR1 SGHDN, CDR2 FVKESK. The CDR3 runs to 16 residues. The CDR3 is CASSQRLSNSGNTIYF.

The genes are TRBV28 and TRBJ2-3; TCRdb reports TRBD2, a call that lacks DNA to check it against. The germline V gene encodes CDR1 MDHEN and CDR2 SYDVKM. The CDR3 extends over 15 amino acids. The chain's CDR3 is CASRLAGAGTDTQYF.

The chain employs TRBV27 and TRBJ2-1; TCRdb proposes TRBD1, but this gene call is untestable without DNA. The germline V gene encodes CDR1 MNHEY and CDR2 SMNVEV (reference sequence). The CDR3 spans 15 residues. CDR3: CASSLGQGTYNEQFF.

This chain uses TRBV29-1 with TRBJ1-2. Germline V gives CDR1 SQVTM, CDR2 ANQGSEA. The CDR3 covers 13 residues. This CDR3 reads CSARGSDNYGYTF.

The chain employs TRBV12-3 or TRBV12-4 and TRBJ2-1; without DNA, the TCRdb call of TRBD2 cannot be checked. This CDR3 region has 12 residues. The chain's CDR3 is CASSPGTPNPFF.

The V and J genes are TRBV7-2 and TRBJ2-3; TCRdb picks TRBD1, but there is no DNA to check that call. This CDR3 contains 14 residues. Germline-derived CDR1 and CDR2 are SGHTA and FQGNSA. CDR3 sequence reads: CASSGGTGSDTQYF.

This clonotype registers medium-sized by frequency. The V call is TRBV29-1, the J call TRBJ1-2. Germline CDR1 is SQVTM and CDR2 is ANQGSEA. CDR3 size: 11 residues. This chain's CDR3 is CSVDVYYGYTF. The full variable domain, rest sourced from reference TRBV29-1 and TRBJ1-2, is SAVISQKPSRDICQRGTSLTIQCQVDSQVTMMFWYRQQPGQSLTLIATANQGSEATYESGFVIDKFPISRPNLTFSTLTVSNMSPEDSSIYLCSVDVYYGYTFGSGTRLTVV.

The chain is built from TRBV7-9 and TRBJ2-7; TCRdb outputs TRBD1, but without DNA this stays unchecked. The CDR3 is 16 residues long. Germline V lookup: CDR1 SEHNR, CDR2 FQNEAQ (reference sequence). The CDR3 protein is CASSVEGFPLAYEQYF. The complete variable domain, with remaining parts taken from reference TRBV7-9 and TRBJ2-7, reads DTGVSQNPRHKITKRGQNVTFRCDPISEHNRLYWYRQTLGQGPEFLTYFQNEAQLEKSRLLSDRFSAERPKGSFSTLEIQRTEQGDSAMYLCASSVEGFPLAYEQYFGPGTRLTVT.

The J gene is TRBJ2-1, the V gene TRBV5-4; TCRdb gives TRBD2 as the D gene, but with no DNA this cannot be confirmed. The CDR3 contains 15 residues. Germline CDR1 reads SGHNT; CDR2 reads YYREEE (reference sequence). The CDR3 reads CASSLTSGGFYEQFF.

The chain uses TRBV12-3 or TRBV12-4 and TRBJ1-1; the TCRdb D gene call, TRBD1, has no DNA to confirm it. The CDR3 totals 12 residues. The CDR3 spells CASSIPGSEAFF.

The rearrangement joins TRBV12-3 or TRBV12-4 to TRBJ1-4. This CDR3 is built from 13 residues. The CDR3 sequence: CASSLGGNEKLFF.

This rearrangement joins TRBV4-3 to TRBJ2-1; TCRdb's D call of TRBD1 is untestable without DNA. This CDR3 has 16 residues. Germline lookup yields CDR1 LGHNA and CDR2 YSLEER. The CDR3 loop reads CASSHPGAGGWNEQFF.

CDR3 in amino acids: CASSGQGFALHNYGYTF. The J gene is TRBJ1-2, the V gene TRBV19; TCRdb indicates TRBD1, and absent DNA this call remains unverified. CDR1 and CDR2 from the germline V gene are LNHDA and SQIVND (reference sequence). CDR3 size: 17 residues.

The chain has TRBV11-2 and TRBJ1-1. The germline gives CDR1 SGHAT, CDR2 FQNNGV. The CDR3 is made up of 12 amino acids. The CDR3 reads CASSPAADEAFF. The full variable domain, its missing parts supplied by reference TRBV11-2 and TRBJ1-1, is EAGVAQSPRYKIIEKRQSVAFWCNPISGHATLYWYQQILGQGPKLLIQFQNNGVVDDSQLPKDRFSAERLKGVDSTLKIQPAKLEDSAVYLCASSPAADEAFFGQGTRLTVV.

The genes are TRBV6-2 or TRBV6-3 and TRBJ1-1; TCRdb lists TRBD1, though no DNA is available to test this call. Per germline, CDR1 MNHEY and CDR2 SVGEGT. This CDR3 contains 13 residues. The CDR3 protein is CASSYPGNTEAFF.

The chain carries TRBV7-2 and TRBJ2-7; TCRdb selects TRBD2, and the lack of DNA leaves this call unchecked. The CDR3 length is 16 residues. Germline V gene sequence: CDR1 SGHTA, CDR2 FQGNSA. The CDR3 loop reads CASSRPRGPGSYEQYF.